The T cell receptor beta chain under discussion was sequenced for a study of graft-versus-host responses after intestinal transplantation. For the study at large: Each transplant was multivisceral, liver-intestinal, or isolated intestinal.

A word on this clone: As yet, its antigen is unknown.

Trimming at V came to 1 base and at J to 7 bases, leaving 9 bases not matched to a gene. The CDR3 totals 16 residues. Germline V gene data show CDR1 as SGHTA and CDR2 as FQGTGA. Study results and caveats: Researchers found GvH clones in recipient marrow, and some showed up first in ileum or blood. Circulating GvH clones peaking coincided with falling HvG clones soon after transplant.

Assay used: immunoSEQ multiplex PCR; TCRdb lists only in-frame clones, some missing. The sample has roughly 100,000 clones, more than 85% seen once. This clonotype was obtained from a human donor who received an intestinal transplant. The genes are TRBV7-3 and TRBJ2-1; 8 nucleotides align to TRBD2. This specimen was unstimulated CD8+ T cells sorted from spleen or lymph node cells, taken before intestinal transplant. CDR3 sequence reads: CASSLIAGYDPNEQFF. The CDR3 DNA sequence: TGTGCCAGCAGCTTAATAGCGGGGTACGATCCTAATGAGCAGTTCTTC.